Following are 2 T cell receptor beta chains from one sample sequenced in a study of cytomegalovirus exposure and HLA in healthy donors. Primers for the PCR totalled 60 Vbeta and 13 Jbeta. Using immunoSEQ multiplex PCR, the repertoire was profiled, and TCRdb retains in-frame clones only, with some absent. Of about 200,000 clones listed, 79% are singletons. The specimen sequenced was PBMCs. The receptors were gathered from a girl under 18 in good health and CMV-seropositive.

This CDR3 reads CASSLVGAHEQYF. CDR3 coding DNA: TGTGCCAGCAGCTTGGTAGGGGCCCACGAGCAGTACTTC. The J gene is TRBJ2-7, the V gene TRBV5-4, with D possibly matching TRBD1 (5 bases). The CDR3 extends over 13 amino acids. Germline lookup yields CDR1 SGHNT and CDR2 YYREEE (reference sequence). The V gene lost 0 bases and the J gene lost 5 bases, with 9 bases spanning the gap.

The chain employs TRBV7-9 and TRBJ1-1; D is perhaps TRBD1 (6 bases). Germline values: CDR1 SEHNR, CDR2 FQNEAQ (reference sequence). The CDR3 sequence is 16 residues long. V lost 0 bases to trimming and J lost 3 bases, with 14 bases between them. In DNA, the CDR3 is TGTGCCAGCAGCTTAGCTCGCGCTGGGGGCGACACTGAAGCTTTCTTT. Translating gives CASSLARAGGDTEAFF.